A selection of T cell receptor beta chains follows, all from one sample in a study of T cells in Graves' hyperthyroidism and ophthalmopathy. TCRdb reanalysed the multiplex PCR reads using MiXCR and keeps one entry per CDR3 protein. The sample includes about 720,000 distinct CDR3 sequences, approximately 16% of them seen just once. The sequenced material came from blood. These receptors were taken from a man younger than 35 with Graves' hyperthyroidism. Both conserved end residues are part of each CDR3. The D gene is left open where the match is weak. Expanded clones get a size class; other rows say once, few or many, or leave the size out.

DNA,CDR3,J,D,V,size
TGTGCCAGCAGCCCGGGACTAGCGGGGGACAATGAGCAGTTCTTC,CASSPGLAGDNEQFF,TRBJ2-1,TRBD2,TRBV6-2/TRBV6-3,many
TGCAGTGCTAGGGGTGAGACTAGTCGAGCCTGGGGTACGCAGTATTTT,CSARGETSRAWGTQYF,TRBJ2-3,NA,TRBV20-1,few
TGTGCCAGCAGCTCCCGAGCCCTTATGGCGGAGACCCAGTACTTC,CASSSRALMAETQYF,TRBJ2-5,NA,TRBV7-9,many
TGTGCCAGCAGCAAGGGGCATAGCAATCAGCCCCAGCATTTT,CASSKGHSNQPQHF,TRBJ1-5,NA,TRBV13,many
TGTGCCAGCAGCCAAGATCGAGGGGGTGGAGGTCTCGAGCAGTACTTC,CASSQDRGGGGLEQYF,TRBJ2-7,NA,TRBV4-2,NA
TGTGCCAGCAGAACTTACCGGACTAGCGATAGCACAGATACGCAGTATTTT,CASRTYRTSDSTDTQYF,TRBJ2-3,TRBD2,TRBV6-2/TRBV6-3,many
TGTGCCAGCAGCTTATATCTCGCGGATAGCGGGAGGGGGAGCTCCTACAATGAGCAGTTCTTC,CASSLYLADSGRGSSYNEQFF,TRBJ2-1,TRBD2,TRBV7-9,few
TGTGCCTGGAACTGGCCTGGGGCCAACGTCCTGACTTTC,CAWNWPGANVLTF,TRBJ2-6,NA,TRBV30,many
TGTGCCAGCAGTACGACACGGACCAGCACAGATACGCAGTATTTT,CASSTTRTSTDTQYF,TRBJ2-3,NA,TRBV28,many
TGTGCCACCAGTGGGACAGGGAACACCATATATTTT,CATSGTGNTIYF,TRBJ1-3,TRBD1,TRBV24-1,NA
TGTGCCAGCAGCTTATGGCGGGGGACAGGATATTACGAGCAGTACTTC,CASSLWRGTGYYEQYF,TRBJ2-7,NA,TRBV7-2,NA
TGTGCCTGGAGTACAGGTTTTCAGTATTTT,CAWSTGFQYF,TRBJ2-3,NA,TRBV30,few
TGTGCCAGTAGTAACCGGGACAGCGACAATGAGCAGTTCTTC,CASSNRDSDNEQFF,TRBJ2-1,TRBD1,TRBV19,NA
TGTGCCAGCAGCTTAGCGGGACAGTGCAGGAACGAGCAGTACTTC,CASSLAGQCRNEQYF,TRBJ2-7,TRBD1,TRBV7-2,NA
TGTGCCATCGGCAGGTCCCCCACCTACAATGAGCAGTTCTTC,CAIGRSPTYNEQFF,TRBJ2-1,NA,TRBV10-3,many
TGTGCCAGCAGTGAATGGACCCAAAGCCGAGATACGCAGTATTTT,CASSEWTQSRDTQYF,TRBJ2-3,NA,TRBV6-1,few
TGTGCCAGCAGCGGAGTGCTGCGGAACGACAATGAGCAGTTCTTC,CASSGVLRNDNEQFF,TRBJ2-1,NA,TRBV27,NA
TGTGCCACCAGCAGAGATGGGGCCCTAGGGAGGGATGAGCAGTTCTTC,CATSRDGALGRDEQFF,TRBJ2-1,TRBD2,TRBV15,NA
TGTGCCAGCAGTTCTCGGACTAGCGGCCCAGATACGCAGTATTTT,CASSSRTSGPDTQYF,TRBJ2-3,TRBD2,TRBV12-3/TRBV12-4,NA
TGTGCCAGCAGCCGCCACGGCGAGCAGTACTTC,CASSRHGEQYF,TRBJ2-7,NA,TRBV28,many
TGCAGTGCTAGAGATCAGAGGCAGGGGGGGTACAATGAGCAGTTCTTC,CSARDQRQGGYNEQFF,TRBJ2-1,NA,TRBV20-1,many
TGTGCCAGCAGTGCTAACAGGAATCAGCCCCAGCATTTT,CASSANRNQPQHF,TRBJ1-5,NA,TRBV2,NA
TGTGCCAGCAGTGCCCTTGGGGTAGGAGGCTACGAGCAGTACTTC,CASSALGVGGYEQYF,TRBJ2-7,NA,TRBV2,many
TGTGCCAGCTCACCCAGGAGACAGGGCTACAATGAGCAGTTCTTC,CASSPRRQGYNEQFF,TRBJ2-1,TRBD1,TRBV18,few
TGTGCCAGCAGCCAAGATTTACGGGGAGAACTGTTTTTT,CASSQDLRGELFF,TRBJ1-4,NA,TRBV3-1,NA
TGTGCCAGCAGTTTAGTCCCAGCAGAGACCCAGTACTTC,CASSLVPAETQYF,TRBJ2-5,NA,TRBV27,NA
TGTGCCAGCAGTTACGGGCGGGCACTAGCGGGAGTTACAGATACGCAGTATTTT,CASSYGRALAGVTDTQYF,TRBJ2-3,TRBD2,TRBV6-9,once
TGTGCCAGCAGTTTCCGGCCAGGGGTGGGGGATCAGCCCCAGCATTTT,CASSFRPGVGDQPQHF,TRBJ1-5,NA,TRBV28,many
TGTGCCAGCAGCTTAGTAGACAGGCCGGGCGGGGAGCTGTTTTTT,CASSLVDRPGGELFF,TRBJ2-2,NA,TRBV7-2,few
TGCAGTGCTCGCTACAGGGGGACCACCGGGGAGCTGTTTTTT,CSARYRGTTGELFF,TRBJ2-2,TRBD1,TRBV20-1,few
TGTGCCAGCAGCTCAGGGACTAGCGGGAGGGCAAGGGAGCAGTTCTTC,CASSSGTSGRAREQFF,TRBJ2-1,TRBD2,TRBV11-2,many
TGTGCCAGCAGTGAAAACAGGGGAGAGACCCAGTACTTC,CASSENRGETQYF,TRBJ2-5,TRBD1,TRBV2,many
TGTGCCAGCAGTTTATTATATGGGTTTAAAGAAAAACTGTTTTTT,CASSLLYGFKEKLFF,TRBJ1-4,NA,TRBV28,NA
TGTGCCAGCAGCCCTTACTCGGGGAACAATGAGCAGTTCTTC,CASSPYSGNNEQFF,TRBJ2-1,NA,TRBV11-3,many
TGCGCCAGCAGCCAGAACGGCGGACAGGTTGCCTCCTACGAGCAGTACTTC,CASSQNGGQVASYEQYF,TRBJ2-7,TRBD1,TRBV4-1,NA
TGTGCCAGCAGTTTAGCCTACGCCTACGAGCAGTACTTC,CASSLAYAYEQYF,TRBJ2-7,NA,TRBV12-3/TRBV12-4,many
TGTGCCAGTAGGTACGGCAGGGGCGGTGCCAAAAACATTCAGTACTTC,CASRYGRGGAKNIQYF,TRBJ2-4,NA,TRBV19,few
TGCGCCAGCAGAAGTGGGACAGCTTCAGAGACCCAGTACTTC,CASRSGTASETQYF,TRBJ2-5,TRBD1,TRBV5-1,few
TGCGCCAGCAGCTTGGAATTCCATGGCTACACCTTC,CASSLEFHGYTF,TRBJ1-2,NA,TRBV5-1,many
TGCAGTGCTAGAGGCTGGGACAGCGCCTCCTACGAGCAGTACTTC,CSARGWDSASYEQYF,TRBJ2-7,TRBD1,TRBV20-1,many